This TCR beta chain was retrieved from a study of cytomegalovirus exposure and HLA in healthy donors. Findings of the study overall: Most TCR sequences were uncommon, yet certain public TCRs appeared in many donors. The only immune exposure information that was available was CMV serostatus. A later analysis found most CMV-associated TCR beta chains apparently HLA-restricted.

The sample holds one count of this clone. Its specificity is unknown. PCR amplification relied on 60 Vbeta primers (plus 13 Jbeta primers). The assay was immunoSEQ multiplex PCR, and TCRdb's table has in-frame clones only and misses some. The sample includes some 130,000 clones, 70% of them seen just once. This CDR3 contains 16 residues. Each donor was healthy, and each was a bone marrow donor. The TCR was taken from an older woman in good health and CMV-seropositive. The sequenced sample consisted of PBMCs. This chain joins TRBV21-1 and TRBJ2-1; the table's D call of TRBD2 was not tested on the DNA. TRBV21-1 is a pseudogene locus. The DNA for the CDR3 is TGTGCCAGCAGCTCCGAGCGGGACCCCTCCTACAATGAGCAGTTCTTC. This codes for CASSSERDPSYNEQFF.